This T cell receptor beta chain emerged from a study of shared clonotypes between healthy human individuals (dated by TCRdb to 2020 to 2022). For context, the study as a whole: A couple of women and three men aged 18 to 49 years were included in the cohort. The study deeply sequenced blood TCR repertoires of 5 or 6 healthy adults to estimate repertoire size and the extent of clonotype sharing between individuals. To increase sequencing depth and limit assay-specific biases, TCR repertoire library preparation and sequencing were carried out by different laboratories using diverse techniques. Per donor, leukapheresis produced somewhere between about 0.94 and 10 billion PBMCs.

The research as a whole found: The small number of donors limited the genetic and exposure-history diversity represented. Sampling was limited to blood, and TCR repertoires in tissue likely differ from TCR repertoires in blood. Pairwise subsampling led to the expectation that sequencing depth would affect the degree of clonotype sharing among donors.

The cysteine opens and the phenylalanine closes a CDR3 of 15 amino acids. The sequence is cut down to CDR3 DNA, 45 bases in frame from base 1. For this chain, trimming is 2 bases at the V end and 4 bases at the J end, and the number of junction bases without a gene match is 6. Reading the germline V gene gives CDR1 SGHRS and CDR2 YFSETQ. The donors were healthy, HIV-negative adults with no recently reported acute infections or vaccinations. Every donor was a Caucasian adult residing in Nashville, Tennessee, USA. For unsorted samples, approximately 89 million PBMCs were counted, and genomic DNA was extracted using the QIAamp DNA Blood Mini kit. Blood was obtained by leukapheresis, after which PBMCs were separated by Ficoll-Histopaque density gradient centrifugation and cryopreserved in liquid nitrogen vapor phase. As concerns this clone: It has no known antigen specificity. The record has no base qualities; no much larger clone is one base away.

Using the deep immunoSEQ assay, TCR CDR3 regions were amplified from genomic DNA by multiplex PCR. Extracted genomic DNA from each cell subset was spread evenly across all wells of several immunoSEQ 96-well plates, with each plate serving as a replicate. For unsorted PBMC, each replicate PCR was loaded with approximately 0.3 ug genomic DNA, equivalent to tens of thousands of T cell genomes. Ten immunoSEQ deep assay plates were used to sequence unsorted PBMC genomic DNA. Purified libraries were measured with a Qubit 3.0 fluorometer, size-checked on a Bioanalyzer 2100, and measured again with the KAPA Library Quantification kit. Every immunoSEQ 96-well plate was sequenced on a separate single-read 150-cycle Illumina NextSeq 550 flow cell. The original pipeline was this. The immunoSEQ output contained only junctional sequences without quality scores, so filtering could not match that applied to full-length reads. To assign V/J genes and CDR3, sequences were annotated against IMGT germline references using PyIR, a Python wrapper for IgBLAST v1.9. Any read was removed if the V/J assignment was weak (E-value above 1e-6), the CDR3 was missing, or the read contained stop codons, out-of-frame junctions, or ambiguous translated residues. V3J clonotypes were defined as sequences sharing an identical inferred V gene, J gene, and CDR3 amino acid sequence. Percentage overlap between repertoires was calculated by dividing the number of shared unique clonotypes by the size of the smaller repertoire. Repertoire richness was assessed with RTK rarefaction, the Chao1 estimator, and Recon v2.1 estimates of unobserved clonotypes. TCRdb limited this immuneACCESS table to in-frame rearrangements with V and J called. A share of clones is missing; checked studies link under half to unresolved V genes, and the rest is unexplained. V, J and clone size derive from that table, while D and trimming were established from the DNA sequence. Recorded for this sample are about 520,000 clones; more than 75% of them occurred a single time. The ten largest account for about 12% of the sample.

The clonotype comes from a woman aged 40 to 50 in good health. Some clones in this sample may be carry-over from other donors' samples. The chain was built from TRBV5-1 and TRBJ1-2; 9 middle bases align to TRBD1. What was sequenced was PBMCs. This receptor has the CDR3 CASSLATGQGYGYTF. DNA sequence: TGCGCCAGCAGCTTAGCAACGGGACAGGGCTATGGCTACACCTTC.